This TCR beta chain was retrieved from a study of blood T cell repertoires in COVID-19. Libraries were prepared by immunoSEQ multiplex PCR; TCRdb keeps only in-frame clonotypes and omits some of them. The data show about 270,000 clones, around 90% seen once. The sequence was collected from a man aged 45-60 years with acute or convalescent COVID-19. The sequencing input was peripheral blood.

CDR3 nucleotide sequence: TGTGCCAGCAGATTACAGGGAAGTGGAGAAAAACTGTTTTTT. This codes for CASRLQGSGEKLFF. The J gene is TRBJ1-4, the V gene TRBV11-2, with D tentatively TRBD1 (6 bases). The CDR3 is 14 residues long. The germline V gene has CDR1 SGHAT and CDR2 FQNNGV. Trimming pared 6 bases from V and 8 bases from J, leaving 16 bases between.